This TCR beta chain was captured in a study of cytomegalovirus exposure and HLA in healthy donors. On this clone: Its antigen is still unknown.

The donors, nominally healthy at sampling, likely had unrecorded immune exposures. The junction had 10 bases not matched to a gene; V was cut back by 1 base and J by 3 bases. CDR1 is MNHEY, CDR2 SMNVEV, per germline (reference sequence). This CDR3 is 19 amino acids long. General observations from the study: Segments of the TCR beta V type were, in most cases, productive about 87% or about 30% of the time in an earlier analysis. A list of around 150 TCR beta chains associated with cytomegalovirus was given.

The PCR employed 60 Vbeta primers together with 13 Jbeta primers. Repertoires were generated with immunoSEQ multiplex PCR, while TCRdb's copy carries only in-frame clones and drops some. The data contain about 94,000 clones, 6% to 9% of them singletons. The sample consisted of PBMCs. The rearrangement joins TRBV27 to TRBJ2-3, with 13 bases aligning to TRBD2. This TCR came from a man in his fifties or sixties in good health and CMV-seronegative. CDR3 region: CASSLFTATSGGSTDTQYF. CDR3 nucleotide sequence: TGTGCCAGCAGTTTATTCACCGCGACTAGCGGGGGGTCTACAGATACGCAGTATTTT.